Presented here are 26 T cell receptor beta chains from one specimen sequenced in a study of blood T cells in healthy people across ages. Primers used in a second PCR of about 7 to 12 cycles were a sample-barcoded 5' primer and a J-beta primer mix. TCRdb independently ran MiXCR on the 5' RACE reads; one entry per CDR3 protein. The data show under 1,000,000 distinct CDR3 sequences, under 40% seen once. The source material was blood. These receptors were collected from a man aged 18 to 30 in good health.

This clonotype was counted only a few times. This sequence joins TRBV6-2 or TRBV6-3 and TRBJ1-6; 8 nucleotides match TRBD1. This CDR3 contains 14 residues. Germline CDR1 and CDR2: MNHEY and SVGEGT. Unmatched junction bases numbered 11, after V lost 10 bases and J lost 9 bases. The CDR3 protein is CATSTTGDGSPLHF. The DNA of the CDR3 is TGTGCCACCTCAACGACAGGGGACGGTTCACCCCTCCACTTT.

The chain uses TRBV6-5 and TRBJ1-2; no clear D gene. V lost 0 bases, J lost 1 base, and 9 bases lay in between. CDR1 is MNHEY, CDR2 SVGAGI, per germline. There are 15 residues in the CDR3. The CDR3 sequence: CASSYSGDFNYGYTF. In DNA, the CDR3 is TGTGCCAGCAGTTACTCGGGAGATTTTAACTATGGCTACACCTTC.

Worth noting for this clonotype: A read error may explain this, as a much larger clone is one base away. The chain is built from TRBV4-1 and TRBJ2-1, with TRBD1 matching over 9 bases. The CDR3 has 15 residues. Germline assignment: CDR1 MGHRA and CDR2 YSYEKL. V was clipped by 3 bases and J by 13 bases; unmatched bases: 13. Written as DNA, the CDR3 is TGCGCCAGCAGCCAGCTGGACAGGGGCCAAGAGACCCAGTTCTTC. It encodes CASSQLDRGQETQFF.

To note about this clonotype: Possible read error: a much larger clone is one base away. The J gene is TRBJ1-4, the V gene TRBV20-1, with D maybe TRBD1 (5 bases). Germline V gives CDR1 DFQATT, CDR2 SNEGSKA (reference sequence). The CDR3 contains 13 residues. V lost 6 bases to trimming and J lost 5 bases, with 13 bases between them. CDR3 bases: TGCAGTGCAGTCGGGGGGAGAAATGAAAAACTGTTTTTT. Its translation: CSAVGGRNEKLFF.

This chain connects TRBV4-1 to TRBJ2-2; 9 bases align to TRBD1. The CDR3 extends over 16 amino acids. In germline, CDR1 is MGHRA, CDR2 YSYEKL. V dropped 0 bases and J dropped 6; count of bases not matched to a gene: 5. CDR3 sequence: CASSQDGGQGSGELFF. The CDR3 DNA follows: TGCGCCAGCAGCCAAGATGGGGGACAGGGCTCCGGGGAGCTGTTTTTT.

The chain links TRBV12-3 or TRBV12-4 to TRBJ2-3; 9 bases align to TRBD1. The CDR3 length is 15 residues. V lost 6 bases to trimming and J lost 0 bases; unmatched junction nucleotides: 4. The DNA of the CDR3 is TGTGCCAGCAGGTGGACAGGGGCTAGCACAGATACGCAGTATTTT. Its translation is CASRWTGASTDTQYF.

The genes are TRBV20-1 and TRBJ1-6, with 11 bases that match TRBD1. Looked up from germline, CDR1 is DFQATT and CDR2 is SNEGSKA (reference sequence). The V gene end was trimmed by 6 bases and the J gene end by 7 bases; junction bases not matched to a gene: 14. This CDR3 region has 17 residues. CDR3 bases: TGCAGTGCCGATCCGGACAGGGGGCGCGGGTGGAATTCACCCCTCCACTTT. Protein sequence: CSADPDRGRGWNSPLHF.

This clonotype has a handful of counts. V usage is TRBV10-3 and J usage is TRBJ2-4; 8 bases are shared with TRBD2. This CDR3 has 19 residues. Germline CDR1 is ENHRY and CDR2 is SYGVKD. V gave up 0 bases and J gave up 0 bases; unmatched junction bases: 10. The DNA for the CDR3 is TGTGCCATCAGTGAGTCGGATCGCGGGGGGACGCTAGCCAAAAACATTCAGTACTTC. The encoded protein is CAISESDRGGTLAKNIQYF.

This clonotype was found many times. The rearrangement joins TRBV4-3 to TRBJ2-3, with 13 nucleotides matching TRBD2. CDR1 is LGHNA, CDR2 YSLEER, per germline. This CDR3 is 16 amino acids long. Trimming cost V 4 bases and J 2 bases; bases outside gene matches: 3. CDR3: CASSLTSGGATDTQYF. The CDR3 nucleotides are TGCGCCAGCAGCCTAACTAGCGGGGGGGCCACAGATACGCAGTATTTT.

The chain uses TRBV10-3 and TRBJ2-5; perhaps TRBD1 as D (5 bases). V was clipped by 2 bases and J by 5 bases, with 9 bases between them. Looked up from germline, CDR1 is ENHRY and CDR2 is SYGVKD. There are 13 residues in the CDR3. CDR3 DNA: TGTGCCATCAGTGAGCGCAGGGTTGAGACCCAGTACTTC. Amino acids: CAISERRVETQYF.

The sample holds many counts of this clonotype. The chain recombines TRBV10-3 with TRBJ2-5; a possible D gene is TRBD1 (5 bases). Per the germline V gene, CDR1 is ENHRY and CDR2 is SYGVKD. This CDR3 contains 14 residues. The V end was cut by 3 bases, the J end by 2 bases, with 10 bases between. The CDR3 DNA reads as TGTGCCATCAGTGACCCGGACAAGCAAGAGACCCAGTACTTC. It specifies CAISDPDKQETQYF.

The table lists this clonotype with many counts. J is TRBJ2-7 and V is TRBV4-1; TRBD1 matches 8 bases. The CDR3 has 15 residues. Germline loops: CDR1 MGHRA, CDR2 YSYEKL. The junction had 4 bases not matched to a gene; V was cut back by 1 base and J by 2 bases. The CDR3 DNA is TGCGCCAGCAGCCAAGTTGGGGACAGGACCTACGAGCAGTACTTC. This encodes CASSQVGDRTYEQYF.

This clonotype was recorded many times. The rearrangement links TRBV4-2 to TRBJ2-5; 7 bases match TRBD1. The CDR3 is made up of 14 amino acids. Germline CDR1 reads LGHNA; CDR2 reads YNFKEQ. Trimming removed 0 bases from V and 4 bases from J; junction bases left unmatched: 2. CDR3 nucleotides: TGTGCCAGCAGCCAAGATACAGGGGTAGAGACCCAGTACTTC. This encodes CASSQDTGVETQYF.

This sequence joins TRBV6-2 or TRBV6-3 and TRBJ1-1; D is undetermined. V lost 8 bases and J 3 bases, leaving 10 bases between the germline ends. Germline CDR1 and CDR2: MNHEY and SVGEGT. CDR3 length: 12 residues. This chain's CDR3 is CASLRSDTEAFF. The CDR3 DNA is TGTGCCAGCCTACGGAGTGACACTGAAGCTTTCTTT.

The V gene is TRBV10-3, the J gene TRBJ1-4; D is unclear. Trimming shortened V by 0 bases and J by 5 bases, and 10 bases separated the two germline ends. CDR3 size: 15 residues. Germline V CDR1 and CDR2: ENHRY, SYGVKD. The CDR3 loop is CAISESRQENEKLFF. The CDR3 DNA sequence: TGTGCCATCAGTGAGTCGAGGCAGGAGAATGAAAAACTGTTTTTT.

V and J are TRBV7-2 and TRBJ2-4; 8 bases fit TRBD1. The J call is in doubt because the DNA end fits TRBJ2-7 better. Per the germline V gene, CDR1 is SGHTA and CDR2 is FQGNSA. This CDR3 contains 15 residues. The CDR3 protein is CASSPGTGTTYEQYF. In DNA form, the CDR3 reads TGTGCCAGCAGCCCTGGGACAGGTACCACCTACGAGCAGTACTTC.

Many counts were recorded for this clonotype. The chain carries TRBV4-3 and TRBJ1-4; D is undetermined. Deletions cut 6 bases from V and 6 bases from J, with 17 bases between. The CDR3 sequence is 15 residues long. Germline CDR1 and CDR2: LGHNA and YSLEER. The CDR3 DNA follows: TGCGCCAGCAGACTCGCCCGTAACAGCCATGAAAAACTGTTTTTT. It is translated as CASRLARNSHEKLFF.

V is TRBV20-1 and J is TRBJ1-1; D is perhaps TRBD1 (6 bases). V shed 2 bases and J shed 1 base, with 8 bases lying between them. The CDR3 is 13 residues long. Germline CDR1 reads DFQATT; CDR2 reads SNEGSKA (reference sequence). The CDR3 region has the DNA TGCAGTGCTAGAAAGACAGGGAACACTGAAGCTTTCTTT. Its translation is CSARKTGNTEAFF.

For this clonotype: A junction boundary mismatches the germline segment, possibly from a read error. The chain links TRBV7-2 to TRBJ2-1, with D possibly matching TRBD2 (6 bases). Germline V lookup: CDR1 SGHTA, CDR2 FQGNSA. CDR3 length: 16 amino acids. CDR3 protein: CASATPGTGRHNGQFF. For the CDR3, the DNA is TGTGCCAGCGCAACCCCCGGGACTGGCAGGCACAATGGGCAGTTCTTC.

Here the CDR3 DNA reads TGCAGTGCGAGACATCCTAGCAATCAGCCCCAGCATTTT. Protein sequence: CSARHPSNQPQHF. The rearrangement uses TRBV20-1 and TRBJ1-5; D is undetermined. This CDR3 contains 13 residues. V was clipped by 6 bases and J by 0 bases, with 9 bases between them. The germline V gene has CDR1 DFQATT and CDR2 SNEGSKA (reference sequence).

The chain is built from TRBV16 and TRBJ2-4, with TRBD1 matching over 10 bases. The CDR3 spans 18 residues. The ends lost 0 bases at V and 0 bases at J; junction bases unmatched: 5. CDR1 and CDR2 (germline): KGHSY, FQNENV. The CDR3 bases are TGTGCCAGCAGCCAATCAAGGGGACAGGGGCTAGCCAAAAACATTCAGTACTTC. Its translation is CASSQSRGQGLAKNIQYF.

This clonotype was detected many times. A much bigger clone sits one base away, suggesting this may be a read error. The chain carries TRBV7-2 and TRBJ2-5, with 7 bases matching TRBD2. Germline loops: CDR1 SGHTA, CDR2 FQGNSA. Unmatched junction bases numbered 6, after V lost 0 bases and J lost 5 bases. The CDR3 contains 15 residues. CDR3 in DNA: TGTGCCAGCAGCTTAGCAGCCCGGGGGGAGGAGACCCAGTACTTC. Translating gives CASSLAARGEETQYF.

The chain combines TRBV27 with TRBJ1-2, with D possibly TRBD1 on 6 matching bases. The CDR3 is 13 amino acids. Germline loops: CDR1 MNHEY, CDR2 SMNVEV (reference sequence). The germline V and J ends were trimmed by 7 bases and 8 bases, with 17 bases remaining between them. The CDR3 DNA reads TGTGCCAGCAAGGCGGACAGTCTATGGGGCTACACCTTC. This gives the protein CASKADSLWGYTF.

This clonotype was picked up one time. This chain links TRBV2 with TRBJ2-2, with no clear D. Trimming took off 2 bases at V and 6 bases at J, with 10 bases between the two ends. Germline V lookup: CDR1 SNHLY, CDR2 FYNNEI. CDR3 length: 14 amino acids. The CDR3 loop is CASSEYVVSGELFF. Written as DNA, the CDR3 is TGTGCCAGCAGTGAATACGTAGTCTCCGGGGAGCTGTTTTTT. Together with reference TRBV2 and TRBJ2-2, the CDR3 gives the full variable domain: EPEVTQTPSHQVTQMGQEVILRCVPISNHLYFYWYRQILGQKVEFLVSFYNNEISEKSEIFDDQFSVERPDGSNFTLKIRSTKLEDSAMYFCASSEYVVSGELFFGEGSRLTVL.

This clonotype has more than one count but fewer than ten. This chain uses TRBV5-6 with TRBJ1-2; D remains unclear. Germline V CDR1 and CDR2: SGHDT, YYEEEE. The CDR3 runs 16 residues. V was trimmed by 4 bases and J by 5 bases, leaving 21 bases between them. The CDR3 region has the DNA TGTGCCAGCAGCCCCTTTGGCCGGCCCGGGGAGTATGGCTACACCTTC. Its protein is CASSPFGRPGEYGYTF.

The chain has TRBV25-1 and TRBJ1-1; D not resolved. CDR3 length equals 12 residues. V was pared by 9 bases and J by 1 base, with 9 bases between. Germline V gene lookup returns CDR1 MGHDK and CDR2 SYGVNS. The CDR3 sequence is CARLLRNTEAFF. The CDR3 DNA sequence: TGTGCCAGACTCTTGCGGAACACTGAAGCTTTCTTT.